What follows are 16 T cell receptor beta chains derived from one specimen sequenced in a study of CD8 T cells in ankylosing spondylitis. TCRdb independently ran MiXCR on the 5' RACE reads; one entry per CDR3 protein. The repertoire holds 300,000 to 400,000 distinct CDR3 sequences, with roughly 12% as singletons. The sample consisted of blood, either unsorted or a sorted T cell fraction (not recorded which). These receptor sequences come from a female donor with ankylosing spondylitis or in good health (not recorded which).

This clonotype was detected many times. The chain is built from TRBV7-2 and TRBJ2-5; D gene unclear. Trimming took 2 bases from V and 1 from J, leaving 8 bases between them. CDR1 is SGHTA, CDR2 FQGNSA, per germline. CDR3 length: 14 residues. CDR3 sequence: CASSLSGSQETQYF. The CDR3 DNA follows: TGTGCCAGCAGCTTATCTGGATCCCAAGAGACCCAGTACTTC. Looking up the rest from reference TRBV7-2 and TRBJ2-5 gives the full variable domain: GAGVSQSPSNKVTEKGKDVELRCDPISGHTALYWYRQSLGQGLEFLIYFQGNSAPDKSGLPSDRFSAERTGGSVSTLTIQRTQQEDSAVYLCASSLSGSQETQYFGPGTRLLVL.

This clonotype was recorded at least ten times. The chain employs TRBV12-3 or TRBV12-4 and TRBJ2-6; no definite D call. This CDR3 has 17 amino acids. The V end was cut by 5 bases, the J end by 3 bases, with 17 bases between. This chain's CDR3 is CASSRPVGFIGANVLTF. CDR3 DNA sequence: TGTGCCAGCAGTCGACCAGTTGGATTTATTGGGGCCAACGTCCTGACTTTC.

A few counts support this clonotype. CDR3 sequence: CASSEIHWRGLKETQYF. DNA of the CDR3: TGTGCCAGCAGTGAAATCCACTGGCGGGGGCTAAAAGAGACCCAGTACTTC. The chain employs TRBV6-1 and TRBJ2-5; TRBD2 might be the D (7 bases). The CDR3 extends over 17 amino acids. The germline V gene encodes CDR1 MNHNS and CDR2 SASEGT. Trimming stripped 2 bases from V and 3 bases from J, with 19 bases between.

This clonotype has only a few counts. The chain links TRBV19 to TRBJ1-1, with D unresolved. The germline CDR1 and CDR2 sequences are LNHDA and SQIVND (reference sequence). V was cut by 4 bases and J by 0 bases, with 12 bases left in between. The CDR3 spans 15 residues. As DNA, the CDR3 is TGTGCCAGTAGTACCGGACGGATGATGAACACTGAAGCTTTCTTT. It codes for CASSTGRMMNTEAFF.

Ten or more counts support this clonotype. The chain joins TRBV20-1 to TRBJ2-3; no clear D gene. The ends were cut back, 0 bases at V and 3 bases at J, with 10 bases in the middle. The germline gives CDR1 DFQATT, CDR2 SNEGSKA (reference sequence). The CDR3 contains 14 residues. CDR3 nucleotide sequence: TGCAGTGCTAGAGATATGCGTAAAACAGATACGCAGTATTTT. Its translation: CSARDMRKTDTQYF.

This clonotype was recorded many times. The CDR3 region is CSARGPTRWEQYF. The CDR3 nucleotides read TGCAGTGCTAGAGGTCCAACAAGATGGGAGCAGTACTTC. The gene calls are TRBV20-1 and TRBJ2-7; D is unresolved. The V and J ends lost 1 base and 7 bases respectively, with 14 bases between them. Germline lookup yields CDR1 DFQATT and CDR2 SNEGSKA (reference sequence). This CDR3 contains 13 residues.

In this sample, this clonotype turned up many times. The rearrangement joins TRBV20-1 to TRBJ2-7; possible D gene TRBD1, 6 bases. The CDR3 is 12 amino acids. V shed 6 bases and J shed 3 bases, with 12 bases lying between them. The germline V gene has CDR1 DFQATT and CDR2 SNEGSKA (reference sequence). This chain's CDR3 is CSASRGNYEQYF. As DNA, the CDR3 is TGCAGTGCCAGCAGGGGAAACTACGAGCAGTACTTC.

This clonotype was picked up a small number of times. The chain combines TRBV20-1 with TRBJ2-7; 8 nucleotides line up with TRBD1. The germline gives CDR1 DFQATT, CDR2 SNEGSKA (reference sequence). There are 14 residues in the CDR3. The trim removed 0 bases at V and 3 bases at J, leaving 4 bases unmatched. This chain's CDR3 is CSARDVQGGYEQYF. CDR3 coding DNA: TGCAGTGCTAGAGATGTACAGGGGGGCTACGAGCAGTACTTC.

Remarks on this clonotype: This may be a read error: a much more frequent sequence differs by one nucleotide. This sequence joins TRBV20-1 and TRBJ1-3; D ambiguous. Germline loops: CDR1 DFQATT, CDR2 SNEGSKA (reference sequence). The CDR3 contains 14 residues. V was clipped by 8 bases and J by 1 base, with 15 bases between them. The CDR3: CSIPAQTSGNTIYF. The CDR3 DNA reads TGCAGTATACCGGCACAGACTTCTGGAAACACCATATATTTT.

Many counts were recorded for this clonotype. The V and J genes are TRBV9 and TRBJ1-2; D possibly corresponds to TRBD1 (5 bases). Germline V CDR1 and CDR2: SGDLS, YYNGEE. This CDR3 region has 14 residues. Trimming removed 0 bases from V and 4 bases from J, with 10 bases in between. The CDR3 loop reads CASSVDGGAYGYTF. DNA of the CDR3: TGTGCCAGCAGCGTAGATGGAGGGGCCTATGGCTACACCTTC.

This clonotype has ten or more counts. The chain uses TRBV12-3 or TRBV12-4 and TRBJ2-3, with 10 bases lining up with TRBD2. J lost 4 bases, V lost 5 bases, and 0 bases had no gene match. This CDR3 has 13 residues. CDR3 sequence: CASSSGGADTQYF. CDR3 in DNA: TGTGCCAGCAGTAGCGGGGGGGCAGATACGCAGTATTTT.

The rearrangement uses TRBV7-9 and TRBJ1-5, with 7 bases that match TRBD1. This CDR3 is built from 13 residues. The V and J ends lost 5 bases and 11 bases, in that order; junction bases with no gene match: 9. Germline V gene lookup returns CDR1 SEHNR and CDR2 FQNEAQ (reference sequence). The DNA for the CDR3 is TGTGCCAGCAGCCCGAACAGGGGCCAGGCCCAGCATTTT. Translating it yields CASSPNRGQAQHF.

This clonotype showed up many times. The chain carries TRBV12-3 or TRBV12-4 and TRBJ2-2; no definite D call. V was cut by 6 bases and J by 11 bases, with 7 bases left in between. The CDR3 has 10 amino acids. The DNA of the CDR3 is TGTGCCAGCAGCTACACCGAGCTGTTTTTT. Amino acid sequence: CASSYTELFF.

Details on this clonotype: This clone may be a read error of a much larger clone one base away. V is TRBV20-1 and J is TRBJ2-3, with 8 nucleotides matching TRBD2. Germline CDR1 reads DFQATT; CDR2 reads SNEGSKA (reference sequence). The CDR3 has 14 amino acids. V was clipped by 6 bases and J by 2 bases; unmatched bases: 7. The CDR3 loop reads CSAGATSDTDTQYF. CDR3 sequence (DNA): TGCAGTGCGGGAGCGACTAGCGACACAGATACGCAGTATTTT.

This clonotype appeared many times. The CDR3 nucleotides read TGTGCCAGCAGTCCGGGACTAGCGGGACTTAAAAACATTCAGTACTTC. Protein product: CASSPGLAGLKNIQYF. This sequence joins TRBV28 and TRBJ2-4; TRBD2 agrees at 13 bases. V was pared by 5 bases and J by 4 bases, with 5 bases of the junction left unmatched. The CDR3 length is 16 residues. The germline V gene encodes CDR1 MDHEN and CDR2 SYDVKM.

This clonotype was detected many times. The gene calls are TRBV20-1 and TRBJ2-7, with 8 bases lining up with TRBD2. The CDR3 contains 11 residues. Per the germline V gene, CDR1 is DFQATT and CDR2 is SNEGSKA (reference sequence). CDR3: CAGRAFHEQYF. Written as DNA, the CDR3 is TGCGCCGGGAGGGCCTTTCACGAGCAGTACTTC.